This T cell receptor beta chain was sequenced for a study of memory CD4+ T cells and cytomegalovirus serostatus. About the study: This sample comes from healthy Belgian adults, several CMV seropositive, about 25 seronegative.

Sequencing was performed with immunoSEQ multiplex PCR; in TCRdb, only in-frame clones are kept and a portion is missing. The repertoire holds 75,000 to 90,000 clones, with 65% to 85% as singletons. Single viable CD3+CD4+CD8-CD45RO+ cells were sorted as the memory CD4+ T cells. Serostatus was set by detecting CMV pp150, pp28, p38, p52 IgG. Per germline, CDR1 SNHLY and CDR2 FYNNEI. Trimming took 8 bases from V and 2 from J, leaving 19 bases between them. The CDR3 has 15 residues. Study-level points and caveats: Suggested: most of the CMV-linked TCR signature lies in CD4+ memory cells.

With respect to this clone: Antigen: not known.

The receptor was isolated from an adult in good health and CMV-seronegative. The chain recombines TRBV2 with TRBJ2-7; tentative D call: TRBD1 (7 bases). The material sequenced was memory CD4+ T cells from blood. CDR3 loop: CASSLATGRTYEQYF. The CDR3 DNA follows: TGTGCCAGCTCCCTCGCGACAGGGAGGACCTACGAGCAGTACTTC.